This TCR beta chain was sequenced during a study of STAT3 mutations in large granular lymphocyte leukemia. Study in general: Approximately 40% of treated T-LGLL patients showed hematologic response to immunosuppression.

Some clones are missing from TCRdb's copy, which holds only in-frame ones; the method was immunoSEQ multiplex PCR. This sample yields tens of thousands of clones, of which approximately 94% are seen a single time; approximately 6% belongs to the top ten. V was shortened by 8 bases and J by 0 bases, with 11 bases between the two germline ends. CDR3 length: 13 amino acids. Germline-derived CDR1 and CDR2 are ENHRY and SYGVKD. Points on this clone: Its antigen is not identified.

Study-level points and caveats: In about 35% of the 18 patients, new TCR clonotypes emerged after therapy. At least one immunodominant TCR beta clonotype appeared in every T-cell large granular lymphocyte leukemia patient. In several patients, dominant TCR clone burden exceeded STAT3 mutant burden.

This clonotype was sampled from a man aged 40-50 years with T-cell large granular lymphocyte leukemia. Some clones in this sample may be carry-over from other donors' samples. Sequencing was performed on peripheral blood mononuclear cells. V gene TRBV10-3 combines with J gene TRBJ2-7; D call uncertain. In DNA form, the CDR3 reads TGTGCCATCCAGGATTCAAGCTCCTACGAGCAGTACTTC. Protein product: CAIQDSSSYEQYF.